This T cell receptor (beta chain) was sequenced in a study of CD8+ T cells in alopecia areata. Study observations and caveats: Normal skin's resident alphabeta T cells are also sequenced in scalp samples.

Reverse transcription of extracted RNA yielded cDNA, which provided the sequencing template. Method: immunoSEQ multiplex PCR; TCRdb's copy keeps in-frame clones and lacks some. The sample carries over 90,000 clones, around 59% recorded once. On this clone: What it recognizes is unknown.

V lost 5 bases and J lost 7; bases outside the gene matches: 9. Germline V gene data show CDR1 as SGHVS and CDR2 as FNYEAQ. The CDR3 covers 16 residues. This TCR was sampled from a human donor in good health. The rearrangement joins TRBV7-6 to TRBJ2-2, with 11 bases fitting TRBD1. Source material: CD4+ T cells sorted from blood. CDR3 sequence: CASSPGTGGLGGELFF. CDR3 in DNA: TGTGCCAGCAGCCCCGGGACAGGGGGTTTAGGCGGGGAGCTGTTTTTT. The whole variable domain, filled in from reference TRBV7-6 and TRBJ2-2, reads GAGVSQSPRYKVTKRGQDVALRCDPISGHVSLYWYRQALGQGPEFLTYFNYEAQQDKSGLPNDRFSAERPEGSISTLTIQRTEQRDSAMYRCASSPGTGGLGGELFFGEGSRLTVL.